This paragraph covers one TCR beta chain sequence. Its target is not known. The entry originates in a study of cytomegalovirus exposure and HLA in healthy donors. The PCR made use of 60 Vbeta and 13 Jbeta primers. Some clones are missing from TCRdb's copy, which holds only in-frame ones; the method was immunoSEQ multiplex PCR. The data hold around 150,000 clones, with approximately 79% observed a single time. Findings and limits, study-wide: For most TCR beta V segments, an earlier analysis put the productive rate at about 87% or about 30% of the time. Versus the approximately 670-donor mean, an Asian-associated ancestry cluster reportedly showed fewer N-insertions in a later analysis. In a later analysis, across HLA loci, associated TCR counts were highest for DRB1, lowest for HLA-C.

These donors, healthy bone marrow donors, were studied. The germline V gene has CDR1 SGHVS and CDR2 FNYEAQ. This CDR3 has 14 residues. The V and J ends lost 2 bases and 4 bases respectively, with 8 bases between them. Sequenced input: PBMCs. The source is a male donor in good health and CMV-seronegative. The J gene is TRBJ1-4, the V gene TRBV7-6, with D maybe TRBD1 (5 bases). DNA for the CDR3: TGTGCCAGCAGCTTATCGGGGGTTAATGAAAAACTGTTTTTT. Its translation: CASSLSGVNEKLFF.